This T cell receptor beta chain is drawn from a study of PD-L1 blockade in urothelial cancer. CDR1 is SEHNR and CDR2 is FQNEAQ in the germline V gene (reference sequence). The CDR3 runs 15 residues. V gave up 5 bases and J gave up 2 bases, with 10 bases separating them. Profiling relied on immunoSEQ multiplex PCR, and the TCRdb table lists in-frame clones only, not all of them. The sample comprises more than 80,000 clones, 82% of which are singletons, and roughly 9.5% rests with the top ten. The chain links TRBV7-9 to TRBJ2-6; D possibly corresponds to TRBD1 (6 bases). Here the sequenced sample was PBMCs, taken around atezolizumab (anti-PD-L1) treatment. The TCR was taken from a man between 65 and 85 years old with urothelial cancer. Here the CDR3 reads CASSDTGTGANVLTF. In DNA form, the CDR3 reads TGTGCCAGCAGCGATACAGGGACTGGGGCCAACGTCCTGACTTTC.